The 9 T cell receptor beta chains listed next were all sequenced from one sample in a study of blood T cells in healthy people across ages. The authors ran a second PCR of about 6 to 11 cycles using a sample-barcoded 5' primer and a J-beta primer mix. TCRdb reprocessed the 5' RACE reads via MiXCR and lists one record per CDR3 protein. The sample consists of 550,000 to 800,000 distinct CDR3 sequences, approximately 31% of them appearing once. Sequenced input: blood. The receptors here all came from a woman older than 75 in good health.

The V and J genes are TRBV20-1 and TRBJ2-1, with 8 nucleotides matching TRBD2. Trimming removed 6 bases from V and 2 bases from J; junction bases left unmatched: 9. This CDR3 region has 15 residues. Germline-derived CDR1 and CDR2 are DFQATT and SNEGSKA (reference sequence). CDR3 in amino acids: CSAEGGTRPYNEQFF. CDR3 nucleotide sequence: TGCAGTGCCGAAGGGGGGACTAGGCCCTACAATGAGCAGTTCTTC.

The rearrangement links TRBV7-9 to TRBJ1-2; no clear D gene. This CDR3 contains 12 residues. Trimming removed 3 bases at V and 6 bases at J, with 8 bases between. Germline CDR1 is SEHNR and CDR2 is FQNEAQ (reference sequence). Here the CDR3 DNA reads TGTGCCAGCAGCTTTGGGGAGAATGGCTACACCTTC. Translating it yields CASSFGENGYTF. The variable domain in full, completed from reference TRBV7-9 and TRBJ1-2, reads DTGVSQNPRHKITKRGQNVTFRCDPISEHNRLYWYRQTLGQGPEFLTYFQNEAQLEKSRLLSDRFSAERPKGSFSTLEIQRTEQGDSAMYLCASSFGENGYTFGSGTRLTVV.

The V and J genes are TRBV18 and TRBJ2-1; 10 positions match TRBD2. V shed 2 bases, J shed 5 bases, and the junction held 9 bases outside the gene matches. Germline loops: CDR1 KGHSH, CDR2 LQKENI. CDR3 size: 17 residues. Here the CDR3 reads CASSPALTSGKDNEQFF. The CDR3 bases are TGTGCCAGCTCACCAGCACTTACTAGCGGGAAAGACAATGAGCAGTTCTTC.

V usage is TRBV6-5 and J usage is TRBJ2-5; D ambiguous. Deletions cut 2 bases from V and 13 bases from J, with 11 bases between. Germline lookup yields CDR1 MNHEY and CDR2 SVGAGI. The CDR3 runs 11 residues. The CDR3 spells CASSYAKGWYF. DNA for the CDR3: TGTGCCAGCAGTTACGCGAAGGGATGGTACTTC.

Comment on this clonotype: Just one base apart from a much larger clone, this may be a read error. This chain uses TRBV7-9 with TRBJ2-6; D might be TRBD2 (7 bases). The CDR3 extends over 18 amino acids. Germline V gene sequence: CDR1 SEHNR, CDR2 FQNEAQ (reference sequence). This chain's CDR3 is CASSLGGGTSSGANVRTF. CDR3 nucleotide sequence: TGTGCCAGCAGCTTAGGGGGGGGGACAAGCTCTGGGGCCAACGTCCGGACTTTC.

This sequence joins TRBV7-3 and TRBJ2-7; no clear D. Germline V CDR1 and CDR2: SGHTA, FQGTGA. The V end was cut by 5 bases, the J end by 7 bases, with 15 bases between. The CDR3 runs 13 residues. For the CDR3, the DNA is TGTGCCAGCAGCCCCCCCCAGTCCAATGAGCAGTACTTC. This translates into CASSPPQSNEQYF.

This clonotype has just a few counts. CDR3 region: CSARAPSGGKDTQYF. The CDR3 DNA sequence: TGCAGTGCTAGAGCCCCTAGCGGGGGGAAAGATACGCAGTATTTT. This sequence joins TRBV20-1 and TRBJ2-3, with TRBD2 matching 11 bases. V dropped 1 base and J dropped 5; count of bases not matched to a gene: 5. CDR3 length: 15 residues. Germline V gene lookup returns CDR1 DFQATT and CDR2 SNEGSKA (reference sequence).

This clonotype was seen ten or more times. This chain's CDR3 is CASTLSEKLFF. The CDR3 DNA is TGTGCCAGCACCCTAAGTGAAAAACTGTTTTTT. V usage is TRBV12-3 or TRBV12-4 and J usage is TRBJ1-4, with no clear D. V shed 7 bases and J shed 7 bases, with 7 bases lying between them. The CDR3 contains 11 residues.

The chain couples TRBV20-1 to TRBJ1-2, with D possibly TRBD1 on 6 matching bases. V was clipped by 3 bases and J by 4 bases, with 21 bases between them. Looked up from germline, CDR1 is DFQATT and CDR2 is SNEGSKA (reference sequence). The CDR3 is 16 amino acids. This chain's CDR3 is CSASRTGSGGGYGYTF. The CDR3 DNA is TGCAGTGCTAGTAGAACAGGGTCGGGCGGCGGCTATGGCTACACCTTC.